This T cell receptor beta chain is drawn from a study of blood T cells in healthy people across ages. Each individual donor underwent a draw of 8 to 10 milliliters of peripheral blood. Extracted total RNA amounted to at least 5.5 micrograms for each sample. Points from the study as a whole: The CMV status of each donor remained undetermined, and this could have confounded shifts in expanded clonotypes. PBMCs were not sorted, which prevented a conclusive comparison of naive versus antigen-experienced cells.

Sample-barcoded 5' priming and a J-beta primer mix drove a second PCR of roughly 6 to 12 cycles. Each CDR3 protein gets one entry after TCRdb re-called the 5' RACE reads with MiXCR. The sample consists of roughly 1,700,000 distinct CDR3 sequences, about 28% of them appearing once. This CDR3 is built from 14 residues. Germline assignment: CDR1 SGHDN and CDR2 FVKESK. In the case of this clonotype: Its antigen is not identified.

The sequence was collected from a woman under 40 in good health. This sequence joins TRBV14 and TRBJ2-5; possible D gene TRBD2, 5 bases. The DNA end lines up better with TRBJ2-7; the J call may be wrong. Sequenced material: blood. The CDR3: CASSQEMRASEQYF. For the CDR3, the DNA is TGTGCCAGCAGCCAAGAAATGAGGGCAAGCGAGCAGTACTTC.